One and the same sample provided the 26 T cell receptor beta chains below, sequenced in a study of blood T cell repertoires in COVID-19 (dated by TCRdb to about 2020). Libraries were constructed by the immunoSEQ multiplex PCR assay. Entries here come from immuneACCESS through TCRdb and include only in-frame sequences with V and J called. Some clones fail to appear in such tables; in the studies checked, an unresolved V gene covers under half of the shortfall, and the cause of the remainder is unknown. This sample lists about 160,000 clones; 65% to 90% were detected once. The ten largest clones take up more than 3% of the sample. The sample comprised peripheral blood. These receptors were collected from a man aged 70 or older with acute or convalescent COVID-19.

The chain uses TRBV6-5 and TRBJ2-2; TRBD2 matches at 7 bases. CDR1 MNHEY and CDR2 SVGAGI come from the germline V gene. Trimming took 3 bases from V and 4 from J; bases not matched to a gene: 8. The CDR3 consists of 16 residues. The chain's CDR3 is CASSYQRGSATGELFF. The CDR3 nucleotides are TGTGCCAGCAGTTATCAGCGGGGTTCGGCCACCGGGGAGCTGTTTTTT.

V gene TRBV19 combines with J gene TRBJ1-5, with TRBD1 identical over 7 bases. The CDR3 has 14 residues. V gave up 4 bases and J gave up 5 bases; unmatched junction bases: 5. From germline, CDR1 is LNHDA and CDR2 SQIVND (reference sequence). CDR3 in DNA: TGTGCCAGTAGTACACAGGGGAAGGATCAGCCCCAGCATTTT. Protein product: CASSTQGKDQPQHF. Variable domain in full (rest from reference TRBV19 and TRBJ1-5): DGGITQSPKYLFRKEGQNVTLSCEQNLNHDAMYWYRQDPGQGLRLIYYSQIVNDFQKGDIAEGYSVSREKKESFPLTVTSAQKNPTAFYLCASSTQGKDQPQHFGDGTRLSIL.

The gene calls are TRBV6-2 or TRBV6-3 and TRBJ2-7, with 11 positions matching TRBD2. Germline V gene sequence: CDR1 MNHEY, CDR2 SVGEGT. The CDR3 covers 16 residues. Germline trimming cut 6 bases from V and 5 bases from J; bases unmatched to any gene: 12. The CDR3: CASSILAGAPKDEQYF. For the CDR3, the DNA is TGTGCCAGCAGCATACTAGCGGGAGCCCCTAAGGACGAGCAGTACTTC.

CDR3 DNA: TGTGCCAGCCGGATGTCCGCTAGCGGGGCCGAAGAGACCCAGTACTTC. This codes for CASRMSASGAEETQYF. J is TRBJ2-5 and V is TRBV2; 9 bases line up with TRBD2. The CDR3 is made up of 16 amino acids. Germline values: CDR1 SNHLY, CDR2 FYNNEI. V lost 8 bases, J lost 3 bases, and 13 bases stayed unmatched.

The chain combines TRBV24-1 with TRBJ1-1; a possible D gene is TRBD1 (5 bases). CDR1 is KGHDR and CDR2 is SFDVKD in the germline V gene. The CDR3 is 14 amino acids. V dropped 5 bases and J dropped 5 bases, with 14 bases sitting between them. The CDR3 DNA is TGTGCCACCAGTGGGCCCCAGGGAGGTACTGAAGCTTTCTTT. It is translated as CATSGPQGGTEAFF.

The J gene is TRBJ1-2, the V gene TRBV6-2 or TRBV6-3, with TRBD1 matching over 7 bases. The ends lost 5 bases at V and 10 bases at J; junction bases unmatched: 13. Germline lookup yields CDR1 MNHEY and CDR2 SVGEGT. This CDR3 has 14 amino acids. The CDR3 DNA is TGTGCCAGCAGTCATGACAGGGCGGTCATAGTCTACACCTTC. Protein product: CASSHDRAVIVYTF.

The chain combines TRBV5-1 with TRBJ2-2, with 12 bases matching TRBD2. The CDR3 loop spans 19 amino acids. Germline assignment: CDR1 SGHRS and CDR2 YFSETQ. Losses at the gene ends were 0 bases for V and 7 bases for J; bases not matched to a gene: 13. In nucleotides, the CDR3 is TGCGCCAGCAGCTTGGGCCTGACTAGCGGGAGTGGCATGGGCGGGGAGCTGTTTTTT. This encodes CASSLGLTSGSGMGGELFF.

V gene TRBV9 combines with J gene TRBJ2-5, with a tentative D call TRBD1 (6 bases). This CDR3 is built from 16 residues. Germline values: CDR1 SGDLS, CDR2 YYNGEE. V was cut by 0 bases and J by 5 bases, with 17 bases left in between. CDR3 residues: CASSVGLGAGGETQYF. The CDR3 DNA reads as TGTGCCAGCAGCGTAGGTCTGGGGGCGGGTGGGGAGACCCAGTACTTC.

V gene TRBV9 combines with J gene TRBJ2-7; 10 bases fit TRBD2. Germline assignment: CDR1 SGDLS and CDR2 YYNGEE. This CDR3 region has 17 residues. Trimming cost V 3 bases and J 1 base; bases outside gene matches: 10. The CDR3 coding sequence is TGTGCCAGCAGCGAGGGGGATGGACTAGCGGCTTCCTACGAGCAGTACTTC. This encodes CASSEGDGLAASYEQYF.

The chain recombines TRBV10-3 with TRBJ2-7; tentatively, D is TRBD2 (5 bases). This CDR3 region has 16 residues. The germline gives CDR1 ENHRY, CDR2 SYGVKD. V was clipped by 2 bases and J by 0 bases, with 14 bases between them. Written as DNA, the CDR3 is TGTGCCATCAGTGAGCCCTTCTCTAGCCTCTCCTACGAGCAGTACTTC. This codes for CAISEPFSSLSYEQYF.

This clone was observed once. The chain links TRBV27 to TRBJ2-1; 10 nucleotides match TRBD2. J was trimmed by 5 bases and V by 4 bases; bases with no gene match: 11. Germline values: CDR1 MNHEY, CDR2 SMNVEV (reference sequence). This CDR3 comprises 17 residues. The CDR3 is CASSSPFFSGRNNEQFF. CDR3 coding DNA: TGTGCCAGCAGTTCCCCATTTTTTAGCGGGAGGAACAATGAGCAGTTCTTC.

In this sample, this clone turned up a few times. V is TRBV7-6 and J is TRBJ1-5; D possibly corresponds to TRBD1 (6 bases). The CDR3 runs to 13 residues. CDR1 is SGHVS, CDR2 FNYEAQ, per germline. V was trimmed by 2 bases and J by 9 bases, leaving 11 bases between them. This CDR3 is CASSLRGGAPQHF. The CDR3 region has the DNA TGTGCCAGCAGCTTAAGGGGGGGAGCGCCCCAGCATTTT.

J is TRBJ1-2 and V is TRBV28; TRBD1 agrees at 7 bases. The CDR3 has 12 residues. CDR1 is MDHEN, CDR2 SYDVKM, per germline. The V segment lost 5 bases and the J segment 5 bases; nucleotides outside the gene matches: 2. The CDR3 sequence is CASSTGVYGYTF. The CDR3 nucleotides read TGTGCCAGCAGTACAGGGGTTTATGGCTACACCTTC.

The rearrangement links TRBV5-1 to TRBJ2-5; 15 nucleotides match TRBD2. V lost 3 bases to trimming and J lost 2 bases; unmatched junction nucleotides: 8. The CDR3 covers 18 residues. CDR1 SGHRS and CDR2 YFSETQ come from the germline V gene. DNA for the CDR3: TGCGCCAGCAGCTCAGGGACTAGCGGGAGGCTGGGGCAAGAGACCCAGTACTTC. Translation gives CASSSGTSGRLGQETQYF.

The J gene is TRBJ1-4, the V gene TRBV9; 7 bases are shared with TRBD1. The CDR3 loop spans 15 amino acids. With 2 bases clipped from V and 8 bases from J, the junction kept 9 bases outside the gene matches. Germline lookup yields CDR1 SGDLS and CDR2 YYNGEE. In nucleotides, the CDR3 is TGTGCCAGCAGCGTGGTAGGGGGCGCCGGGGAAAAACTGTTTTTT. Translation gives CASSVVGGAGEKLFF.

This clone was seen a handful of times. V gene TRBV15 combines with J gene TRBJ2-2; TRBD2 matches 8 bases. The CDR3 runs to 17 residues. V lost 0 bases, J lost 1 base, and 4 bases stayed unmatched. CDR1 is LNHNV and CDR2 is YYDKDF in the germline V gene (reference sequence). The CDR3 here is CATSRDPSGRNTGELFF. DNA for the CDR3: TGTGCCACCAGCAGAGATCCGAGCGGGAGGAACACCGGGGAGCTGTTTTTT.

V is TRBV28 and J is TRBJ1-1, with 8 bases lining up with TRBD1. Trimming at V came to 6 bases and at J to 0 bases, leaving 3 bases not matched to a gene. CDR3 length equals 14 residues. Germline lookup yields CDR1 MDHEN and CDR2 SYDVKM. CDR3 in DNA: TGTGCCAGCAGAACAGGGGGTCTGAACACTGAAGCTTTCTTT. Amino acids: CASRTGGLNTEAFF.

This clone was counted a few times. The chain uses TRBV7-3 and TRBJ2-3; 8 nucleotides match TRBD2. The germline gives CDR1 SGHTA, CDR2 FQGTGA. J lost 5 bases, V lost 2 bases, and 12 bases had no gene match. There are 17 residues in the CDR3. CDR3 DNA: TGTGCCAGCAGCTTATTTGGACTAGCAACCCAAGGAGATACGCAGTATTTT. As protein: CASSLFGLATQGDTQYF.

The chain links TRBV5-6 to TRBJ2-7; D possibly corresponds to TRBD2 (5 bases). The CDR3 is 15 residues long. Trimming pared 0 bases from V and 1 base from J, leaving 11 bases between. Germline V lookup: CDR1 SGHDT, CDR2 YYEEEE. The CDR3, as DNA: TGTGCCAGCAGCTTGGCGGGGTTACCTTCCTACGAGCAGTACTTC. Translating gives CASSLAGLPSYEQYF.

This sequence joins TRBV6-2 or TRBV6-3 and TRBJ2-1; TRBD2 matches at 11 bases. Trimming at V came to 6 bases and at J to 4 bases, leaving 8 bases not matched to a gene. Germline CDR1 MNHEY, CDR2 SVGEGT. There are 16 residues in the CDR3. CDR3 nucleotide sequence: TGTGCCAGCAGCGCCCGCGGACTAGCGGGTTACAATGAGCAGTTCTTC. As protein: CASSARGLAGYNEQFF.

This clone occurred once. The genes are TRBV9 and TRBJ1-2; D may be TRBD1 (5 bases). The germline CDR1 and CDR2 sequences are SGDLS and YYNGEE. V lost 4 bases and J 2 bases, leaving 9 bases between the germline ends. The CDR3 has 13 residues. DNA of the CDR3: TGTGCCAGCAGCCCCCGACAGAACTATGGCTACACCTTC. Translation: CASSPRQNYGYTF.

This clone has only one observation. CDR3: CASSLGLAGGIYNEQFF. CDR3 nucleotides: TGTGCCAGCAGTCTGGGACTAGCGGGAGGTATTTACAATGAGCAGTTCTTC. The genes are TRBV7-2 and TRBJ2-1; 15 nucleotides match TRBD2. Germline V gene sequence: CDR1 SGHTA, CDR2 FQGNSA. This CDR3 is built from 17 residues. Trimming took 6 bases from V and 4 from J; bases not matched to a gene: 7.

The J gene is TRBJ2-7, the V gene TRBV6-2 or TRBV6-3; tentatively, D is TRBD2 (6 bases). V was cut by 1 base and J by 1 base, with 17 bases left in between. This CDR3 has 17 amino acids. Germline V gene sequence: CDR1 MNHEY, CDR2 SVGEGT. CDR3 residues: CASSYLSIGGVSYEQYF. The CDR3 DNA reads TGTGCCAGCAGTTACTTGAGTATCGGAGGGGTGTCCTACGAGCAGTACTTC.

This chain connects TRBV7-3 to TRBJ2-1; TRBD2 matches at 16 bases. The length of the CDR3 is 17 residues. J gave up 2 bases and V 4 bases, and 2 bases lay outside the gene matches. CDR1 is SGHTA, CDR2 FQGTGA, per germline. CDR3 DNA sequence: TGTGCCAGCAGCTCCGGGACTAGCGGGAGGGCCTACAATGAGCAGTTCTTC. Protein product: CASSSGTSGRAYNEQFF.

CDR3 region: CASSLDPGKDEQYF. The CDR3 region has the DNA TGTGCCAGCAGCTTAGACCCGGGGAAGGACGAGCAGTACTTC. This chain uses TRBV7-2 with TRBJ2-7, with D tentatively TRBD2 (5 bases). With 1 base removed from V and 5 bases from J, the gap between germline ends came to 12 bases. CDR3 length: 14 amino acids. CDR1 is SGHTA and CDR2 is FQGNSA in the germline V gene.

The rearrangement joins TRBV2 to TRBJ1-2, with no clear D. CDR3 length: 13 residues. Germline V gene sequence: CDR1 SNHLY, CDR2 FYNNEI. Trimming took 3 bases from V and 4 from J, leaving 9 bases between them. CDR3 amino acids: CASSDRFSYGYTF. The CDR3 DNA is TGTGCCAGCAGTGACAGGTTTAGCTATGGCTACACCTTC.